Presented here are 31 T cell receptor beta chains from one specimen sequenced in a study of control samples from healthy donors and cancer patients. The repertoire was sequenced with immunoSEQ multiplex PCR; TCRdb's copy has only in-frame clones and lacks some. The table shows about 120,000 clones, with roughly 88% occurring only once. Sequenced sample: blood. All receptors come from a middle-aged man in good health.

The J gene is TRBJ1-5, the V gene TRBV3-1 (or the pseudogene TRBV3-2); possibly TRBD1 for D (6 bases). Germline V lookup: CDR1 LGHDT, CDR2 YNNKEL (reference sequence). The ends were cut back, 3 bases at V and 1 base at J, with 10 bases in the middle. The CDR3 loop spans 15 amino acids. CDR3 bases: TGTGCCAGCAGCCATGGGGGGCTAAGCAATCAGCCCCAGCATTTT. Translation: CASSHGGLSNQPQHF.

The chain uses TRBV9 and TRBJ1-4, with D perhaps TRBD1 (5 bases). The CDR3 loop spans 15 amino acids. Germline V lookup: CDR1 SGDLS, CDR2 YYNGEE. The V end lost 3 bases, the J end lost 5 bases, and 14 bases lay between the germline ends. This CDR3 is CASSADGTGNEKLFF. In DNA, the CDR3 is TGTGCCAGCAGCGCCGATGGGACGGGCAATGAAAAACTGTTTTTT.

This chain links TRBV2 with TRBJ1-2; maybe TRBD1 (6 bases). The CDR3 extends over 13 amino acids. CDR1 is SNHLY, CDR2 FYNNEI, per germline. Deletions cut 7 bases from V and 2 bases from J, with 11 bases between. The CDR3 here is CASIKDRNYGYTF. The CDR3 DNA is TGTGCCAGCATAAAAGACAGGAACTATGGCTACACCTTC.

V is TRBV5-1 and J is TRBJ1-2, with a tentative D call TRBD1 (6 bases). The CDR3 runs to 14 residues. V shed 3 bases and J shed 2 bases, with 11 bases lying between them. CDR1 is SGHRS, CDR2 YFSETQ, per germline. This chain's CDR3 is CASSWNRENYGYTF. The CDR3 nucleotides read TGCGCCAGCAGCTGGAACAGGGAAAACTATGGCTACACCTTC. The full variable domain, its missing parts supplied by reference TRBV5-1 and TRBJ1-2, is KAGVTQTPRYLIKTRGQQVTLSCSPISGHRSVSWYQQTPGQGLQFLFEYFSETQRNKGNFPGRFSGRQFSNSRSEMNVSTLELGDSALYLCASSWNRENYGYTFGSGTRLTVV.

This clone was detected only a few times. This rearrangement joins TRBV21-1 to TRBJ1-5; the table's D call TRBD1 went unverified against the DNA. TRBV21-1 is reported as a pseudogene. This CDR3 has 16 residues. DNA of the CDR3: TGTGCCAGCAGCAAATTCGGGACAGCCAACAATCAGCCCCAGCATTTT. Amino acid sequence: CASSKFGTANNQPQHF.

V gene TRBV12-3 or TRBV12-4 combines with J gene TRBJ1-5; D unresolved. The V and J ends lost 6 bases and 5 bases respectively, with 11 bases between them. The CDR3 loop spans 13 amino acids. The CDR3 spells CASSFSGDQPQHF. Here the CDR3 DNA reads TGTGCCAGCAGCTTCTCAGGTGATCAGCCCCAGCATTTT.

The V call is TRBV5-1, the J call TRBJ2-3, with D maybe TRBD1 (5 bases). V lost 0 bases and J lost 3, with 11 bases in between. Germline assignment: CDR1 SGHRS and CDR2 YFSETQ. The length of the CDR3 is 15 residues. For the CDR3, the DNA is TGCGCCAGCAGCTTGGTGGGGCAGGGAACAGATACGCAGTATTTT. Its protein is CASSLVGQGTDTQYF.

There are a few counts of this clone. The V call is TRBV4-3, the J call TRBJ1-2; 7 positions match TRBD1. The V gene's germline CDR1 is LGHNA and CDR2 YSLEER. There are 16 residues in the CDR3. V shed 1 base, J shed 8 bases, and the junction held 13 bases outside the gene matches. Here the CDR3 reads CASSQVPPTGPGGYTF. The CDR3 DNA sequence: TGCGCCAGCAGCCAAGTTCCCCCGACAGGGCCGGGGGGCTACACCTTC.

The sample holds one count of this clone. The chain employs TRBV3-1 (or the pseudogene TRBV3-2) and TRBJ1-4, with D perhaps TRBD1 (5 bases). CDR3 size: 14 residues. With 0 bases removed from V and 7 bases from J, the gap between germline ends came to 9 bases. Germline V gene lookup returns CDR1 LGHDT and CDR2 YNNKEL (reference sequence). The DNA for the CDR3 is TGTGCCAGCAGCCAAGAGAGGGGAGCTGAAAAACTGTTTTTT. Amino acids: CASSQERGAEKLFF.

The chain links TRBV9 to TRBJ1-3; 7 bases map to TRBD1. From germline, CDR1 is SGDLS and CDR2 YYNGEE. V lost 3 bases to trimming and J lost 4 bases; unmatched junction nucleotides: 4. This CDR3 has 14 amino acids. CDR3: CASSATGLGNTIYF. CDR3 in DNA: TGTGCCAGCAGCGCGACAGGGCTCGGAAACACCATATATTTT.

This chain joins TRBV18 and TRBJ1-2, with TRBD1 as a possible D gene (6 bases). This CDR3 contains 14 residues. Per germline, CDR1 KGHSH and CDR2 LQKENI. V lost 0 bases and J lost 7, with 12 bases in between. CDR3 amino acids: CASSPPGQGGGYTF. The CDR3 region has the DNA TGTGCCAGCTCACCACCGGGACAAGGGGGTGGCTACACCTTC.

The V call is TRBV10-1, the J call TRBJ1-1; D not resolved. V was cut by 4 bases and J by 11 bases, with 11 bases left in between. Germline CDR1 is WNHNN and CDR2 is SYGVQD (reference sequence). This CDR3 is built from 11 residues. The chain's CDR3 is CASSANGVAFF. DNA for the CDR3: TGCGCCAGCAGTGCGAACGGTGTGGCTTTCTTT.

This chain uses TRBV18 with TRBJ2-6, with 10 bases lining up with TRBD1. V was pared by 2 bases and J by 4 bases, with 5 bases of the junction left unmatched. The CDR3 has 17 residues. Germline assignment: CDR1 KGHSH and CDR2 LQKENI. CDR3 loop: CASSPGTGETGANVLTF. The CDR3 DNA is TGTGCCAGCTCACCAGGGACAGGGGAAACCGGGGCCAACGTCCTGACTTTC.

This clone was seen a single time. J is TRBJ1-4 and V is TRBV29-1, with D hard to call. CDR3 length: 13 residues. Trimming took off 6 bases at V and 8 bases at J, with 16 bases between the two ends. From germline, CDR1 is SQVTM and CDR2 ANQGSEA. The CDR3: CSVLTQPPEKLFF. The CDR3 nucleotides read TGCAGCGTATTGACCCAGCCTCCAGAAAAACTGTTTTTT.

This rearrangement joins TRBV10-1 to TRBJ1-5; the D gene is possibly TRBD1 (5 bases). V was cut by 1 base and J by 7 bases, with 14 bases left in between. CDR1 is WNHNN and CDR2 is SYGVQD in the germline V gene (reference sequence). This CDR3 has 15 amino acids. In DNA, the CDR3 is TGCGCCAGCAGTGAGTTGGGAGGGGCCGGCCAGCCCCAGCATTTT. Protein sequence: CASSELGGAGQPQHF.

This clone has more than one count but fewer than ten. The chain couples TRBV7-3 to TRBJ2-3; the D gene is possibly TRBD1 (5 bases). CDR3 length: 14 residues. Trimming pared 5 bases from V and 0 bases from J, leaving 9 bases between. Germline values: CDR1 SGHTA, CDR2 FQGTGA. Here the CDR3 reads CASSPDRSTDTQYF. Here the CDR3 DNA reads TGTGCCAGCAGCCCAGACAGAAGCACAGATACGCAGTATTTT.

V is TRBV6-7 and J is TRBJ1-3; D gene unclear. TRBV6-7 is assigned to the ORF class and has an uncertain function. Trimming cost V 7 bases and J 2 bases, with 21 bases left between them. The CDR3 extends over 17 amino acids. The DNA for the CDR3 is TGTGCCAGCATAGAGTCGAGCCTAAACCCCCCTGGAAACACCATATATTTT. As protein: CASIESSLNPPGNTIYF.

The chain carries TRBV9 and TRBJ1-6; TRBD1 aligns across 10 bases. The J segment lost 8 bases and the V segment lost 4 bases, leaving 12 bases of the junction unmatched. This CDR3 spans 17 amino acids. CDR1 is SGDLS, CDR2 YYNGEE, per germline. The chain's CDR3 is CASSYPETGGADSPLHF. The CDR3 nucleotides read TGTGCCAGCAGCTACCCCGAGACAGGGGGCGCCGATTCACCCCTCCACTTT.

The rearrangement uses TRBV5-1 and TRBJ1-1; 7 bases are a match to TRBD1. Germline trimming cut 4 bases from V and 4 bases from J; bases unmatched to any gene: 13. The CDR3 length is 16 residues. The germline gives CDR1 SGHRS, CDR2 YFSETQ. CDR3 nucleotides: TGCGCCAGCAGCCCGCTGACAGGGATGGTGGGCACTGAAGCTTTCTTT. Its protein is CASSPLTGMVGTEAFF.

This chain links TRBV12-3 or TRBV12-4 with TRBJ1-2; 9 positions agree with TRBD1. The CDR3 contains 13 residues. Germline trimming cut 8 bases from V and 6 bases from J; bases unmatched to any gene: 7. The CDR3 sequence is CASRQGDFHGYTF. CDR3 sequence (DNA): TGTGCCAGCCGACAGGGGGATTTCCATGGCTACACCTTC.

The rearrangement uses TRBV7-8 and TRBJ2-2; 8 nucleotides agree with TRBD1. V was clipped by 1 base and J by 3 bases; unmatched bases: 7. Germline CDR1 reads SGHVS; CDR2 reads FQNEAQ. The CDR3 runs to 17 residues. The DNA of the CDR3 is TGTGCCAGCAGCTTAGGCCCTAGGACAGGGTACACCGGGGAGCTGTTTTTT. Translated: CASSLGPRTGYTGELFF.

This clone appeared a few times. The chain has TRBV19 and TRBJ2-3; D may correspond to TRBD1 or TRBD2 (5 bases each). The CDR3 has 15 amino acids. Germline V gives CDR1 LNHDA, CDR2 SQIVND (reference sequence). V lost 3 bases to trimming and J lost 4 bases, with 14 bases between them. The CDR3 region is CASSIAPLGPDTQYF. CDR3 DNA sequence: TGTGCCAGTAGTATTGCCCCGCTGGGACCAGATACGCAGTATTTT.

The chain recombines TRBV10-3 with TRBJ1-4; D is uncertain. Germline values: CDR1 ENHRY, CDR2 SYGVKD. There are 14 residues in the CDR3. Deletions cut 6 bases from V and 5 bases from J, with 13 bases between. This CDR3 is CAIRSAQYNEKLFF. The CDR3 region has the DNA TGTGCCATCAGGTCAGCTCAGTACAATGAAAAACTGTTTTTT.

This chain uses TRBV19 with TRBJ1-2, with a possible D match to TRBD1 (5 bases). Trimming took 5 bases from V and 1 from J, leaving 11 bases between them. Germline CDR1 LNHDA, CDR2 SQIVND (reference sequence). The CDR3 runs 14 residues. The CDR3 region is CASSGQGDNYGYTF. The CDR3, as DNA: TGTGCCAGTAGTGGACAAGGGGATAACTATGGCTACACCTTC.

This clone was recorded only once. V gene TRBV14 combines with J gene TRBJ1-3; D may be TRBD1 (6 bases). Trimming removed 3 bases at V and 2 bases at J, with 11 bases between. Germline CDR1 is SGHDN and CDR2 is FVKESK. The CDR3 is 15 amino acids. CDR3 residues: CASSQQGYAGNTIYF. CDR3 in DNA: TGTGCCAGCAGCCAGCAGGGGTACGCTGGAAACACCATATATTTT. The variable domain in full, with the rest retrieved from reference TRBV14 and TRBJ1-3, is EAGVTQFPSHSVIEKGQTVTLRCDPISGHDNLYWYRRVMGKEIKFLLHFVKESKQDESGMPNNRFLAERTGGTYSTLKVQPAELEDSGVYFCASSQQGYAGNTIYFGEGSWLTVV.

This chain uses TRBV12-1 with TRBJ1-5; the table's D call of TRBD1 was not tested on the DNA. TRBV12-1 is a recognized pseudogene. The CDR3 is 19 amino acids. CDR3 sequence reads: CASSFAHRDSMNSNQPQHF. The CDR3 region has the DNA TGTGCCAGCAGCTTTGCCCACCGGGACAGTATGAATAGCAATCAGCCCCAGCATTTT.

The chain uses TRBV5-6 and TRBJ1-2, with D possibly matching TRBD1 (5 bases). CDR1 is SGHDT, CDR2 YYEEEE, per germline. This CDR3 comprises 15 residues. Trimming took off 6 bases at V and 5 bases at J, with 20 bases between the two ends. The CDR3 loop is CASTTPGAGRYGYTF. In nucleotides, the CDR3 is TGTGCCAGCACCACCCCGGGAGCAGGGAGGTATGGCTACACCTTC.

This rearrangement joins TRBV3-1 (or the pseudogene TRBV3-2) to TRBJ2-5; D perhaps matches TRBD2 (6 bases). The ends were cut back, 4 bases at V and 5 bases at J, with 14 bases in the middle. The CDR3 extends over 14 amino acids. Germline V CDR1 and CDR2: LGHDT, YNNKEL (reference sequence). The CDR3 sequence is CASSPRRGGETQYF. The CDR3 bases are TGTGCCAGCAGCCCCCGGCGGGGTGGGGAGACCCAGTACTTC.

The rearrangement links TRBV19 to TRBJ2-1; D not certain. Germline loops: CDR1 LNHDA, CDR2 SQIVND (reference sequence). CDR3 size: 12 residues. V was shortened by 5 bases and J by 4 bases, with 6 bases between the two germline ends. The chain's CDR3 is CASSELYNEQFF. The CDR3, as DNA: TGTGCCAGTAGTGAACTGTACAATGAGCAGTTCTTC.

This chain links TRBV6-4 with TRBJ1-2; D possibly corresponds to TRBD1 (5 bases). Germline lookup yields CDR1 MRHNA and CDR2 SNTAGT. This CDR3 is built from 13 residues. The ends were cut back, 6 bases at V and 8 bases at J, with 16 bases in the middle. The CDR3, as DNA: TGTGCCAGCAGGAGTACAGGAAACGGGGGCTACACCTTC. Translated: CASRSTGNGGYTF.

The CDR3 loop reads CAWSPLGEPLEQYF. The DNA for the CDR3 is TGTGCCTGGAGTCCCTTGGGGGAGCCTTTAGAGCAGTACTTC. The rearrangement uses TRBV30 and TRBJ2-7, with D perhaps matching TRBD1 or TRBD2 (5 bases each). CDR1 and CDR2 from the germline V gene are GTSNPN and SVGIG (reference sequence). This CDR3 comprises 14 residues. V was pared by 2 bases and J by 7 bases, with 18 bases between.